The 31 T cell receptor beta chains below come from one sample, sequenced in a study of CD8+ T cells in alopecia areata. Documented treatment: oral pan-JAK inhibitor, 5-10 mg twice daily. RNA extraction was followed by reverse transcription into cDNA, which acted as the sequencing template. TCRdb's copy holds only in-frame clones and misses some; the assay was immunoSEQ multiplex PCR. The sample records 110,000 to 150,000 clones, about 88% being singletons. The starting material was CD8+ T cells sorted from blood, obtained at week 4, from a patient treated with tofacitinib. Receptors were obtained from a human donor with alopecia areata.

The V call is TRBV4-1, the J call TRBJ2-1; TRBD1 matches 8 bases. V lost 1 base and J lost 7; bases outside the gene matches: 3. CDR3 length equals 14 residues. Per the germline V gene, CDR1 is MGHRA and CDR2 is YSYEKL. CDR3 protein: CASSQGTGRNEQFF. For the CDR3, the DNA is TGCGCCAGCAGCCAAGGGACAGGGAGGAATGAGCAGTTCTTC.

This chain connects TRBV29-1 to TRBJ2-7, with D perhaps matching TRBD1 or TRBD2 (7 bases each). Germline lookup yields CDR1 SQVTM and CDR2 ANQGSEA. Trimming took off 6 bases at V and 0 bases at J, with 24 bases between the two ends. The CDR3 loop spans 17 amino acids. DNA for the CDR3: TGCAGCGTGGGGGGGAAACCGGGACAGCAGTACTCCTACGAGCAGTACTTC. It yields the protein CSVGGKPGQQYSYEQYF.

The genes are TRBV27 and TRBJ2-2; a weak D match, TRBD1 (6 bases). In germline, CDR1 is MNHEY, CDR2 SMNVEV (reference sequence). The V end lost 4 bases, the J end lost 0 bases, and 9 bases lay between the germline ends. CDR3 length equals 15 residues. Written as DNA, the CDR3 is TGTGCCAGCAGTTCCGGGACAACGAACACCGGGGAGCTGTTTTTT. As protein: CASSSGTTNTGELFF.

V usage is TRBV7-2 and J usage is TRBJ2-3; 11 nucleotides match TRBD1. Germline V gene lookup returns CDR1 SGHTA and CDR2 FQGNSA. Losses at the gene ends were 4 bases for V and 4 bases for J; bases not matched to a gene: 7. This CDR3 is built from 16 residues. Written as DNA, the CDR3 is TGTGCCAGCAGCTGGACAGGGGGCGAAATTTCAGATACGCAGTATTTT. Encoded protein: CASSWTGGEISDTQYF.

This clone was counted a single time. The chain combines TRBV7-3 with TRBJ2-7; the D is unclear. In germline, CDR1 is SGHTA, CDR2 FQGTGA. Trimming took off 2 bases at V and 6 bases at J, with 11 bases between the two ends. The CDR3 has 13 amino acids. CDR3 sequence (DNA): TGTGCCAGCAGCTTATCCCCCAACGGCGAGCAGTACTTC. Encoded protein: CASSLSPNGEQYF.

This clone has only a few counts. This chain links TRBV29-1 with TRBJ2-3; 13 nucleotides line up with TRBD2. Germline assignment: CDR1 SQVTM and CDR2 ANQGSEA. The CDR3 has 17 amino acids. Germline trimming cut 3 bases from V and 2 bases from J; bases unmatched to any gene: 8. The CDR3 protein is CSVEPGTSGMVTDTQYF. DNA for the CDR3: TGCAGCGTTGAGCCGGGGACTAGCGGGATGGTCACAGATACGCAGTATTTT.

The rearrangement joins TRBV5-5 to TRBJ2-3; tentatively, D is TRBD1 (5 bases). Trimming removed 4 bases at V and 2 bases at J, with 20 bases between. Germline-derived CDR1 and CDR2 are SGHKS and YYEKEE (reference sequence). This CDR3 is 17 amino acids long. CDR3 in amino acids: CASSPLSGQAPTDTQYF. Written as DNA, the CDR3 is TGTGCCAGCAGCCCCCTATCTGGACAAGCACCCACAGATACGCAGTATTTT.

The chain uses TRBV12-5 and TRBJ2-2; no firm D call. Germline V CDR1 and CDR2: LGHNT, FRNRAP. The ends were cut back, 1 base at V and 3 bases at J, with 6 bases in the middle. This CDR3 is 14 amino acids long. CDR3 region: CASGLEDYTGELFF. Written as DNA, the CDR3 is TGTGCTAGTGGTTTGGAGGATTACACCGGGGAGCTGTTTTTT.

The rearrangement joins TRBV4-2 to TRBJ1-1; 7 nucleotides align to TRBD1. CDR1 is LGHNA and CDR2 is YNFKEQ in the germline V gene. Trimming cost V 5 bases and J 0 bases; bases outside gene matches: 6. This CDR3 comprises 15 residues. DNA for the CDR3: TGTGCCAGCAGCGATTGGACAGGATTGAACACTGAAGCTTTCTTT. Residues: CASSDWTGLNTEAFF.

About this clone itself: The same CDR3 is also encoded by other DNA sequences in this sample. The rearrangement links TRBV6-1 to TRBJ2-4; D call uncertain. V shed 2 bases and J shed 2 bases, with 7 bases lying between them. Germline CDR1 is MNHNS and CDR2 is SASEGT. This CDR3 contains 14 residues. This CDR3 is CASSEMGSKNIQYF. CDR3 nucleotides: TGTGCCAGCAGTGAAATGGGCTCCAAAAACATTCAGTACTTC.

This clone was found once. The gene calls are TRBV2 and TRBJ2-7; TRBD2 matches 7 bases. The V gene end was trimmed by 6 bases and the J gene end by 7 bases; junction bases not matched to a gene: 12. The CDR3 loop spans 14 amino acids. Germline assignment: CDR1 SNHLY and CDR2 FYNNEI. The CDR3 DNA reads TGTGCCAGCAGGGACCCTGGGACTACGTGGGAGCAGTACTTC. Its protein is CASRDPGTTWEQYF.

This clone came up a few times. The rearrangement uses TRBV4-2 and TRBJ2-7, with 11 bases that match TRBD2. With V trimmed by 3 bases and J by 3 bases, 7 bases remained unmatched. Per germline, CDR1 LGHNA and CDR2 YNFKEQ. The length of the CDR3 is 16 residues. The CDR3 loop reads CASSQDTGTSGYEQYF. CDR3 DNA: TGTGCCAGCAGCCAGGATACCGGGACTAGCGGCTACGAGCAGTACTTC.

J is TRBJ2-3 and V is TRBV29-1, with 13 bases fitting TRBD2. J was trimmed by 0 bases and V by 4 bases; bases with no gene match: 4. CDR3 length equals 16 residues. Germline lookup yields CDR1 SQVTM and CDR2 ANQGSEA. DNA of the CDR3: TGCAGCGTTGTACTAGCGGGGGGGATTAGCACAGATACGCAGTATTTT. It codes for CSVVLAGGISTDTQYF.

A few counts support this clone. The CDR3 sequence: CASSTGQSHIQYF. In DNA form, the CDR3 reads TGTGCCAGTAGTACGGGACAGTCTCACATTCAGTACTTC. This chain joins TRBV19 and TRBJ2-4, with TRBD1 matching over 7 bases. The germline V gene encodes CDR1 LNHDA and CDR2 SQIVND (reference sequence). The CDR3 runs 13 residues. Trimming cost V 4 bases and J 8 bases; bases outside gene matches: 5. The full variable domain, completed using reference TRBV19 and TRBJ2-4, is DGGITQSPKYLFRKEGQNVTLSCEQNLNHDAMYWYRQDPGQGLRLIYYSQIVNDFQKGDIAEGYSVSREKKESFPLTVTSAQKNPTAFYLCASSTGQSHIQYFGAGTRLSVL.

The V and J genes are TRBV29-1 and TRBJ2-7; TRBD2 is a possible D gene (5 bases). CDR1 is SQVTM and CDR2 is ANQGSEA in the germline V gene. Trimming left V 3 bases short and J 2 bases short, with 5 bases between. This CDR3 comprises 11 residues. DNA for the CDR3: TGCAGCGTTGACGGGACCTACGAGCAGTACTTC. It yields the protein CSVDGTYEQYF.

In its sample, this clone was seen a few times. J is TRBJ1-1 and V is TRBV29-1, with a possible D match to TRBD1 (5 bases). The length of the CDR3 is 13 residues. V lost 2 bases and J 3 bases, leaving 10 bases between the germline ends. In germline, CDR1 is SQVTM, CDR2 ANQGSEA. The CDR3 region is CSVEQGWDTEAFF. In DNA, the CDR3 is TGCAGCGTTGAACAGGGATGGGACACTGAAGCTTTCTTT.

The sample holds one count of this clone. The rearrangement uses TRBV9 and TRBJ2-7, with 7 bases identical to TRBD1. Germline V lookup: CDR1 SGDLS, CDR2 YYNGEE. J gave up 2 bases and V 3 bases, and 2 bases lay outside the gene matches. CDR3 length: 13 residues. The CDR3 loop is CASSGQGAYEQYF. In DNA, the CDR3 is TGTGCCAGCAGCGGTCAGGGGGCCTACGAGCAGTACTTC.

This clone was seen only once. The chain recombines TRBV19 with TRBJ2-3, with 7 bases identical to TRBD2. V shed 7 bases and J 6 bases; nucleotides not matched to a gene: 7. The germline CDR1 and CDR2 sequences are LNHDA and SQIVND (reference sequence). The CDR3 extends over 13 amino acids. The chain's CDR3 is CASTGGLRDTQYF. CDR3 in DNA: TGTGCCAGTACGGGGGGACTAAGGGATACGCAGTATTTT.

This clone was detected only once. This rearrangement joins TRBV20-1 to TRBJ2-1; D uncertain. The germline V gene encodes CDR1 DFQATT and CDR2 SNEGSKA (reference sequence). The CDR3 consists of 11 residues. V dropped 0 bases and J dropped 8 bases, with 5 bases sitting between them. CDR3 DNA: TGCAGTGCTAGAGATTTGGATGAGCAGTTCTTC. Its translation: CSARDLDEQFF.

This sequence joins TRBV10-2 and TRBJ2-5; D is ambiguous. The CDR3 runs 11 residues. Germline CDR1 WSHSY, CDR2 SAAADI. The ends were cut back, 5 bases at V and 4 bases at J, with 5 bases in the middle. The DNA for the CDR3 is TGCGCCAGCAGTCCATTAGAGACCCAGTACTTC. Protein sequence: CASSPLETQYF.

V is TRBV6-5 and J is TRBJ2-6; D is unresolved. This CDR3 contains 16 residues. CDR1 is MNHEY, CDR2 SVGAGI, per germline. Trimming removed 2 bases from V and 0 bases from J, with 8 bases in between. The CDR3 region has the DNA TGTGCCAGCAGTTACCATCTGCTCTCTGGGGCCAACGTCCTGACTTTC. This gives the protein CASSYHLLSGANVLTF.

The rearrangement links TRBV30 to TRBJ1-5, with 7 bases aligning to TRBD1. CDR3 length equals 13 residues. From germline, CDR1 is GTSNPN and CDR2 SVGIG (reference sequence). Unmatched junction bases numbered 1, after V lost 0 bases and J lost 5 bases. The CDR3 DNA is TGTGCCTGGAGTGTAGGGGGCGATCAGCCCCAGCATTTT. It translates to CAWSVGGDQPQHF.

The CDR3 spells CASSNTGGYEQYF. DNA for the CDR3: TGTGCCAGCAGCAACACAGGGGGCTACGAGCAGTACTTC. V usage is TRBV11-2 and J usage is TRBJ2-7; 8 bases line up with TRBD1. J was trimmed by 3 bases and V by 5 bases; bases with no gene match: 3. CDR1 and CDR2 from the germline V gene are SGHAT and FQNNGV. This CDR3 is 13 amino acids long.

This clone appeared a single time. The V call is TRBV5-1, the J call TRBJ2-3; weak D call: TRBD1 (6 bases). Trimming removed 0 bases at V and 4 bases at J, with 15 bases between. Germline V gene sequence: CDR1 SGHRS, CDR2 YFSETQ. This CDR3 is 16 amino acids long. CDR3 sequence (DNA): TGCGCCAGCAGCTTGGCCTCAGCAGGGGTACCAGATACGCAGTATTTT. It yields the protein CASSLASAGVPDTQYF.

The table lists this clone with a few counts. This chain uses TRBV7-9 with TRBJ2-7; 9 bases are a match to TRBD2. Per germline, CDR1 SEHNR and CDR2 FQNEAQ (reference sequence). The CDR3 is made up of 16 amino acids. With V trimmed by 5 bases and J by 5 bases, 13 bases remained unmatched. The DNA of the CDR3 is TGTGCCAGCAGCCCACCTATAGCGGGAGAGGACAACGAGCAGTACTTC. Its translation is CASSPPIAGEDNEQYF.

The chain combines TRBV19 with TRBJ1-1; D unclear. With 7 bases removed from V and 4 bases from J, the gap between germline ends came to 10 bases. The germline V gene encodes CDR1 LNHDA and CDR2 SQIVND (reference sequence). The CDR3 covers 12 residues. The CDR3: CASNDGFTEAFF. The CDR3 DNA is TGTGCCAGTAATGACGGGTTCACTGAAGCTTTCTTT.

This chain uses TRBV28 with TRBJ2-7; 7 bases match TRBD1. Germline V gene sequence: CDR1 MDHEN, CDR2 SYDVKM. This CDR3 contains 14 residues. Germline trimming cut 3 bases from V and 4 bases from J; bases unmatched to any gene: 6. The DNA of the CDR3 is TGTGCCAGCAGTTTCGACAGGGTCGTATACGAGCAGTACTTC. This encodes CASSFDRVVYEQYF.

This clone is a singleton in its sample. This chain joins TRBV7-8 and TRBJ2-5; 14 bases are a match to TRBD2. The trim removed 3 bases at V and 5 bases at J, leaving 8 bases unmatched. The germline gives CDR1 SGHVS, CDR2 FQNEAQ. CDR3 length: 17 residues. The CDR3 DNA reads TGTGCCAGCAGCTTTGGGACTAGCGGGAGACTTGGGGAGACCCAGTACTTC. It specifies CASSFGTSGRLGETQYF.

This chain links TRBV23-1 with TRBJ1-2, with 9 bases fitting TRBD1. TRBV23-1 is classed as an ORF, of uncertain function. The CDR3 has 18 residues. The J segment lost 6 bases and the V segment lost 0 bases, leaving 14 bases of the junction unmatched. DNA of the CDR3: TGCGCCAGCAGTCAATCGAGGGAGTGGGACAGGGACGATAATGGCTACACCTTC. This codes for CASSQSREWDRDDNGYTF.

As for this clone: One end of the junction varies from germline; a read error may be responsible. The same CDR3 also results from other DNA sequences found in this sample. The rearrangement joins TRBV29-1 to TRBJ2-7, with D hard to call. Germline V gene data show CDR1 as SQVTM and CDR2 as ANQGSEA. The CDR3 sequence is 17 residues long. This chain's CDR3 is CSVKDLTKPTSSYEQYF. In nucleotides, the CDR3 is TGCAGCGTTAAAGATTTGACAAAGCCCACTTCATCCTACGAGCAGTACTTC.

V gene TRBV27 combines with J gene TRBJ2-1, with a possible D match to TRBD2 (5 bases). Between the trimmed V and J ends, which lost 2 bases and 5 bases, there was a span of 13 bases. The CDR3 consists of 15 residues. Germline V lookup: CDR1 MNHEY, CDR2 SMNVEV (reference sequence). For the CDR3, the DNA is TGTGCCAGCAGTTTAAGGGTGGACGGGAACAATGAGCAGTTCTTC. As protein: CASSLRVDGNNEQFF.